What follows are 27 T cell receptor beta chains derived from one specimen sequenced in a study of T cell responses to AZD1222 COVID-19 vaccine. Data came from immunoSEQ multiplex PCR; TCRdb stores just in-frame clones and leaves some out. Here the sample spans about 140,000 clones, roughly 91% being singletons. The sequencing here drew on peripheral blood, taken 28 days after the second AZD1222 dose. The source is an adult who received the AZD1222 COVID-19 vaccine.

The chain employs TRBV5-6 and TRBJ2-7, with D uncertain. V lost 0 bases and J 6 bases, leaving 7 bases between the germline ends. The germline CDR1 and CDR2 sequences are SGHDT and YYEEEE. This CDR3 is 12 amino acids long. The chain's CDR3 is CASSLAVSEQYF. The CDR3 nucleotides read TGTGCCAGCAGCTTGGCCGTTTCCGAGCAGTACTTC. The whole variable domain, remainder taken from reference TRBV5-6 and TRBJ2-7, is DAGVTQSPTHLIKTRGQQVTLRCSPKSGHDTVSWYQQALGQGPQFIFQYYEEEERQRGNFPDRFSGHQFPNYSSELNVNALLLGDSALYLCASSLAVSEQYFGPGTRLTVT.

V and J are TRBV2 and TRBJ1-4; tentative D call: TRBD1 (6 bases). Trimming took off 6 bases at V and 10 bases at J, with 15 bases between the two ends. CDR3 length equals 13 residues. Germline V gene sequence: CDR1 SNHLY, CDR2 FYNNEI. CDR3 protein: CASSPQGGGKLFF. As DNA, the CDR3 is TGTGCCAGCAGCCCACAGGGAGGCGGAAAACTGTTTTTT. Combining the CDR3 with reference TRBV2 and TRBJ1-4 gives the whole variable domain EPEVTQTPSHQVTQMGQEVILRCVPISNHLYFYWYRQILGQKVEFLVSFYNNEISEKSEIFDDQFSVERPDGSNFTLKIRSTKLEDSAMYFCASSPQGGGKLFFGSGTQLSVL.

This clone appeared once. The gene calls are TRBV29-1 and TRBJ1-1; 7 bases align to TRBD1. CDR3 size: 14 residues. The germline V gene has CDR1 SQVTM and CDR2 ANQGSEA. Trimming took 7 bases from V and 0 from J; bases not matched to a gene: 8. The CDR3 sequence is CSARQGVMNTEAFF. CDR3 nucleotides: TGCAGCGCCAGACAGGGAGTAATGAACACTGAAGCTTTCTTT.

The rearrangement links TRBV5-1 to TRBJ1-1; 7 positions match TRBD1. The CDR3 totals 16 residues. Germline values: CDR1 SGHRS, CDR2 YFSETQ. Germline trimming cut 7 bases from V and 0 bases from J; bases unmatched to any gene: 12. The CDR3 reads CASGPGTAYLNTEAFF. The CDR3 DNA reads as TGCGCCAGCGGGCCCGGGACAGCCTATTTGAACACTGAAGCTTTCTTT. The whole variable domain, remainder taken from reference TRBV5-1 and TRBJ1-1, is KAGVTQTPRYLIKTRGQQVTLSCSPISGHRSVSWYQQTPGQGLQFLFEYFSETQRNKGNFPGRFSGRQFSNSRSEMNVSTLELGDSALYLCASGPGTAYLNTEAFFGQGTRLTVV.

The chain joins TRBV11-3 to TRBJ2-1; 11 bases align to TRBD2. CDR1 and CDR2 from the germline V gene are SGHNT and YENEEA. CDR3 length: 14 amino acids. V was pared by 6 bases and J by 4 bases, with 2 bases of the junction left unmatched. CDR3 loop: CASSLAGGYNEQFF. The DNA of the CDR3 is TGTGCCAGCAGTCTAGCGGGGGGTTACAATGAGCAGTTCTTC.

V is TRBV30 and J is TRBJ1-1; no firm D call. The CDR3 totals 12 residues. Per germline, CDR1 GTSNPN and CDR2 SVGIG (reference sequence). The ends were cut back, 3 bases at V and 0 bases at J, with 5 bases in the middle. DNA of the CDR3: TGTGCCTGGAGACTGCTGAACACTGAAGCTTTCTTT. Its protein is CAWRLLNTEAFF. Drawing the rest from reference TRBV30 and TRBJ1-1, the complete variable domain is SQTIHQWPATLVQPVGSPLSLECTVEGTSNPNLYWYRQAAGRGLQLLFYSVGIGQISSEVPQNLSASRPQDRQFILSSKKLLLSDSGFYLCAWRLLNTEAFFGQGTRLTVV.

This clone was seen a single time. The chain links TRBV11-1 to TRBJ2-1; D is uncertain. The V end was cut by 1 base, the J end by 7 bases, with 14 bases between. This CDR3 has 15 amino acids. Germline CDR1 and CDR2: SGHAT and FQDESV (reference sequence). CDR3 protein: CASSLGLGLGNEQFF. Written as DNA, the CDR3 is TGTGCCAGCAGCTTAGGCCTAGGCCTGGGGAATGAGCAGTTCTTC.

The genes are TRBV6-5 and TRBJ1-2; no definite D call. The CDR3 is 14 amino acids. V lost 7 bases and J 8 bases, leaving 20 bases between the germline ends. Germline CDR1 MNHEY, CDR2 SVGAGI. CDR3 coding DNA: TGTGCCAGCATACAATCCGTCGGAGGAAACGGCTACACCTTC. Translation gives CASIQSVGGNGYTF.

Note on this clone: The germline gene is not matched at one end of the junction; a read error may be the cause. The chain is built from TRBV7-7 and TRBJ2-5; maybe TRBD1 (5 bases). The CDR3 consists of 14 residues. Germline V gene sequence: CDR1 SSHAT, CDR2 FNYEAQ (reference sequence). The CDR3 DNA sequence: TGTGCTAGCAGCTCCGGCGTAGGGGCGAAGACCCAGTACTTC. The encoded protein is CASSSGVGAKTQYF.

The rearrangement links TRBV7-3 to TRBJ2-3; 8 nucleotides match TRBD2. The junction had 6 bases not matched to a gene; V was cut back by 5 bases and J by 2 bases. Germline V gene sequence: CDR1 SGHTA, CDR2 FQGTGA. This CDR3 contains 15 residues. The CDR3 bases are TGTGCCAGCAGCCCCGGGAGGGGGATCACAGATACGCAGTATTTT. It codes for CASSPGRGITDTQYF.

The V gene is TRBV7-3, the J gene TRBJ2-5; D is unclear. Per germline, CDR1 SGHTA and CDR2 FQGTGA. Trimming pared 5 bases from V and 3 bases from J, leaving 10 bases between. This CDR3 spans 13 amino acids. The CDR3 DNA follows: TGTGCCAGCAGCCCAAACCAGAAAGAGACCCAGTACTTC. It yields the protein CASSPNQKETQYF. Together with reference TRBV7-3 and TRBJ2-5, the CDR3 gives the full variable domain: GAGVSQTPSNKVTEKGKYVELRCDPISGHTALYWYRQSLGQGPEFLIYFQGTGAADDSGLPNDRFFAVRPEGSVSTLKIQRTERGDSAVYLCASSPNQKETQYFGPGTRLLVL.

The J gene is TRBJ1-2, the V gene TRBV7-9; D might be TRBD1 (5 bases). The germline CDR1 and CDR2 sequences are SEHNR and FQNEAQ (reference sequence). Trimming cost V 2 bases and J 8 bases, with 18 bases left between them. The CDR3 consists of 15 residues. CDR3 sequence reads: CASSLFGGFSVGYTF. In nucleotides, the CDR3 is TGTGCCAGCAGCTTATTTGGGGGTTTTTCGGTCGGCTACACCTTC. Based on the CDR3 plus reference TRBV7-9 and TRBJ1-2, the full variable domain is DTGVSQNPRHKITKRGQNVTFRCDPISEHNRLYWYRQTLGQGPEFLTYFQNEAQLEKSRLLSDRFSAERPKGSFSTLEIQRTEQGDSAMYLCASSLFGGFSVGYTFGSGTRLTVV.

CDR3: CASSSLDRWYYGYTF. CDR3 nucleotides: TGTGCCAGCAGTTCTCTCGACAGGTGGTACTATGGCTACACCTTC. V and J are TRBV28 and TRBJ1-2, with D tentatively TRBD1 (6 bases). The CDR3 extends over 15 amino acids. CDR1 and CDR2 (germline): MDHEN, SYDVKM. V gave up 4 bases and J gave up 3 bases, with 15 bases separating them.

The chain is built from TRBV5-4 and TRBJ1-2; D is uncertain. CDR1 SGHNT and CDR2 YYREEE come from the germline V gene (reference sequence). This CDR3 contains 12 residues. The ends were cut back, 0 bases at V and 8 bases at J, with 8 bases in the middle. The CDR3 is CASSLGQGGYTF. The CDR3 coding sequence is TGTGCCAGCAGCTTGGGCCAAGGAGGCTACACCTTC.

The chain couples TRBV3-1 (or the pseudogene TRBV3-2) to TRBJ1-2; weak D call: TRBD1 (5 bases). The CDR3 is 14 residues long. Germline assignment: CDR1 LGHDT and CDR2 YNNKEL (reference sequence). V lost 1 base to trimming and J lost 2 bases, with 8 bases between them. In DNA, the CDR3 is TGTGCCAGCAGCCAAGGACAGCCCAACTATGGCTACACCTTC. Protein sequence: CASSQGQPNYGYTF.

The rearrangement joins TRBV27 to TRBJ2-3; D is perhaps TRBD2 (5 bases). The CDR3 contains 14 residues. The germline V and J ends were trimmed by 2 bases and 1 base, with 7 bases remaining between them. Germline V lookup: CDR1 MNHEY, CDR2 SMNVEV (reference sequence). DNA for the CDR3: TGTGCCAGCAGTTTAATTAGCGGCACAGATACGCAGTATTTT. This sequence encodes CASSLISGTDTQYF.

The V gene is TRBV6-4, the J gene TRBJ1-5; tentatively, D is TRBD1 (6 bases). The CDR3 has 15 residues. CDR1 MRHNA and CDR2 SNTAGT come from the germline V gene. The V end lost 5 bases, the J end lost 1 base, and 12 bases lay between the germline ends. The chain's CDR3 is CASSPLGGSNQPQHF. The DNA of the CDR3 is TGTGCCAGCAGTCCCTTGGGGGGCAGCAATCAGCCCCAGCATTTT.

This rearrangement joins TRBV6-5 to TRBJ1-2; D unclear. The germline V and J ends were trimmed by 4 bases and 4 bases, with 13 bases remaining between them. The CDR3 runs 14 residues. Germline V gene sequence: CDR1 MNHEY, CDR2 SVGAGI. CDR3 DNA sequence: TGTGCCAGCAGTTTGGACGGACGGAGCTATGGCTACACCTTC. Translating gives CASSLDGRSYGYTF.

V usage is TRBV3-1 (or the pseudogene TRBV3-2) and J usage is TRBJ2-1; D unresolved. Germline loops: CDR1 LGHDT, CDR2 YNNKEL (reference sequence). This CDR3 contains 12 residues. V lost 1 base and J 13 bases, leaving 11 bases between the germline ends. CDR3 region: CASSQGGRIQFF. CDR3 nucleotide sequence: TGTGCCAGCAGCCAAGGGGGAAGGATCCAGTTCTTC.

This chain connects TRBV5-1 to TRBJ2-2; tentative D call: TRBD1 (6 bases). This CDR3 contains 17 residues. Germline V gene data show CDR1 as SGHRS and CDR2 as YFSETQ. Trimming cost V 0 bases and J 7 bases, with 19 bases left between them. The CDR3 here is CASSLDRESMYRGELFF. CDR3 bases: TGCGCCAGCAGCTTGGACAGGGAGAGTATGTATCGCGGGGAGCTGTTTTTT.

The J gene is TRBJ2-1, the V gene TRBV4-1; 9 bases are shared with TRBD2. This CDR3 has 16 amino acids. V lost 4 bases to trimming and J lost 4 bases; unmatched junction nucleotides: 8. Germline assignment: CDR1 MGHRA and CDR2 YSYEKL. This CDR3 reads CASSPPGRGGYNEQFF. CDR3 coding DNA: TGCGCCAGCAGCCCTCCCGGGCGGGGGGGGTACAATGAGCAGTTCTTC.

This chain uses TRBV3-1 (or the pseudogene TRBV3-2) with TRBJ2-1; D unclear. Germline loops: CDR1 LGHDT, CDR2 YNNKEL (reference sequence). The CDR3 has 13 residues. V was clipped by 2 bases and J by 8 bases, with 10 bases between them. CDR3 coding DNA: TGTGCCAGCAGCCAACCCAGTGGGTATGAGCAGTTCTTC. Its protein product is CASSQPSGYEQFF.

The chain uses TRBV3-1 (or the pseudogene TRBV3-2) and TRBJ1-2, with D maybe TRBD1 (5 bases). CDR1 and CDR2 (germline): LGHDT, YNNKEL (reference sequence). The V end was cut by 8 bases, the J end by 2 bases, with 15 bases between. The CDR3 is made up of 14 amino acids. CDR3 sequence (DNA): TGTGCCAGCCGGGGGGAGGGACCAAACTATGGCTACACCTTC. It yields the protein CASRGEGPNYGYTF.

The rearrangement uses TRBV9 and TRBJ2-1; 14 bases fit TRBD2. The V gene's germline CDR1 is SGDLS and CDR2 YYNGEE. The ends lost 0 bases at V and 0 bases at J; junction bases unmatched: 8. CDR3 length: 20 amino acids. The CDR3 region has the DNA TGTGCCAGCAGCGTAGCTTTGGGGACTAGCGGGGGTAGCTCCTACAATGAGCAGTTCTTC. Encoded protein: CASSVALGTSGGSSYNEQFF.

The CDR3: CARTGTTGNTIYF. DNA of the CDR3: TGTGCCAGGACGGGTACAACTGGAAACACCATATATTTT. The chain couples TRBV21-1 to TRBJ1-3. TRBV21-1 is given as a pseudogene. This CDR3 is built from 13 residues.

A single count supports this clone. The chain couples TRBV15 to TRBJ1-6; D is possibly TRBD1 (5 bases). V was pared by 1 base and J by 5 bases, with 15 bases between. Germline assignment: CDR1 LNHNV and CDR2 YYDKDF (reference sequence). CDR3 length: 17 residues. The CDR3 region is CATSRGAGTDDNSPLHF. In nucleotides, the CDR3 is TGTGCCACCAGCAGAGGCGCCGGGACGGATGATAATTCACCCCTCCACTTT.

The chain links TRBV30 to TRBJ1-1; D ambiguous. Deletions cut 4 bases from V and 0 bases from J, with 15 bases between. Germline V lookup: CDR1 GTSNPN, CDR2 SVGIG (reference sequence). This CDR3 is built from 15 residues. The CDR3 spells CAWKLPDAMNTEAFF. The CDR3 DNA is TGTGCCTGGAAACTTCCTGACGCGATGAACACTGAAGCTTTCTTT.